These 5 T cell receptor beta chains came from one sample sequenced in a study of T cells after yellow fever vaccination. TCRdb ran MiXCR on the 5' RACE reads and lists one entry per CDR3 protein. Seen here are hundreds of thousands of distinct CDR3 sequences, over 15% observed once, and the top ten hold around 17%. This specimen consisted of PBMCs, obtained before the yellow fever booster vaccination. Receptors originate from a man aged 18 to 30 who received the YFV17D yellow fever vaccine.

This CDR3 reads CASSDVGAGDGYTF. In nucleotides, the CDR3 is TGTGCCAGCAGTGATGTCGGAGCAGGGGATGGCTACACCTTC. The chain is built from TRBV2 and TRBJ1-2; TRBD1 is a possible D gene (6 bases). Germline V gene lookup returns CDR1 SNHLY and CDR2 FYNNEI. This CDR3 is 14 amino acids long. The ends were cut back, 3 bases at V and 6 bases at J, with 14 bases in the middle.

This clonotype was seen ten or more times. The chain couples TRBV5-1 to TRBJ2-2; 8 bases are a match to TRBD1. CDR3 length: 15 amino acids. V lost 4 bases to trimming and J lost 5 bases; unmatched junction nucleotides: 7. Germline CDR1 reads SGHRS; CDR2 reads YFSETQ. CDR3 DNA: TGCGCCAGCAGCACCGGACAGGGTAGGACCGGGGAGCTGTTTTTT. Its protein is CASSTGQGRTGELFF.

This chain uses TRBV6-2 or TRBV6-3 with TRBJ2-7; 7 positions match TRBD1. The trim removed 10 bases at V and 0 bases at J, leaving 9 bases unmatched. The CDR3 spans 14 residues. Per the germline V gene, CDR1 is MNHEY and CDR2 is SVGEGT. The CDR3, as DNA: TGTGCCACCTTAGACTGGACAGGCTCCTACGAGCAGTACTTC. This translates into CATLDWTGSYEQYF.

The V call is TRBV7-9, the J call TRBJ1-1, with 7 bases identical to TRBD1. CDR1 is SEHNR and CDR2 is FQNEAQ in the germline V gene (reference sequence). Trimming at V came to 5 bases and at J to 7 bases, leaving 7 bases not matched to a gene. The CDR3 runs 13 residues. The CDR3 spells CASSERTGSEAFF. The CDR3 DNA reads TGTGCCAGCAGCGAAAGGACAGGAAGTGAAGCTTTCTTT.

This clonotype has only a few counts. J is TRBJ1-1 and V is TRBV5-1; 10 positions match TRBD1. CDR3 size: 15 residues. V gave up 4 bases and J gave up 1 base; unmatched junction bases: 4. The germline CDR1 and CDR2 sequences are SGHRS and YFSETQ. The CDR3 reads CASSVGTGANTEAFF. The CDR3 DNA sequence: TGCGCCAGCAGCGTGGGGACAGGGGCGAACACTGAAGCTTTCTTT.